This T cell receptor (beta chain) was identified during a study of CD8+CD57+ T cells in acquired aplastic anemia. Looking at the study overall: The DNA of sorted CD4+ and CD8+ cells averaged roughly 3.2 ug.

Genomic DNA served as template for TCR beta VDJ and CDR3 profiling. TCRdb reanalysed the reads using MiXCR and keeps one entry per CDR3 protein. The sample holds about 190,000 distinct CDR3 sequences, about three fifths seen once. This clonotype has only one observation. Its specificity is unknown. Study-wide findings and caveats: In common between the patients and the controls were around 29 CD8+ CDR3 sequences. Patients and controls were not found to differ significantly in CD8+ Simpson's diversity.

Sequencing was carried out using sorted CD4+, CD8+, or CD8+CD57+ T cells (not recorded which) from PBMCs. This sequence was found in a human donor with severe aplastic anemia or a healthy control (not recorded which).

In nucleotides, the CDR3 is TGTGCCAGTGAAAGGGAAGCGAACACTGAAGCTTTCTTT. It encodes CASEREANTEAFF. This chain uses TRBV2 with TRBJ1-1; no clear D. The CDR3 spans 13 residues. In germline, CDR1 is SNHLY, CDR2 FYNNEI. Trimming took 9 bases from V and 1 from J, leaving 12 bases between them.